This entry concerns a single T cell receptor beta chain. This clonotype was detected many times. The antigen it recognizes is unknown. Base qualities were left out, and no much larger clone turns up one base away. This sample is part of a study of human T cells and chemical hapten exposure (dated by TCRdb to the early 2020s). The study in broad terms: For sensitization, 2% DPC in acetone was applied to an approximately 2 cm by approximately 2 cm area of upper inner arm skin. The libraries were sequenced as a pool, and the TCR yield per sample differed mostly because of small variations in library volumes within the pool. Blood was sampled from patients pre-sensitization (week 0) and at 2, 6 and about 24 weeks after DPC sensitization. Throughout the study period of about 22 weeks, patients also received therapeutic DPC doses to the scalp every week. Around 30 alopecia patients provided blood for TCR sequencing at one to four time points (pre-sensitization, 2, 6 and 24 weeks). Patch testing was performed on the upper back with Finn chambers containing 0.01% DPC, and the patch tests were scored after 6 days according to International Contact Dermatitis Research Group standards. Each blood RNA sample was used to sequence both TCR alpha and TCR beta chains. The patient cohort, mostly female, included alopecia areata with under or over 50% scalp involvement, alopecia totalis and alopecia universalis. This study followed changes in the peripheral blood TCR repertoire in vivo during primary and secondary sensitization of alopecia patients to the hapten diphenylcyclopropenone (DPC). What the research found in general, with its limitations: After repeated subsampling, the strength of the expansion versus patch-test correlation and the threshold at which it became significant changed. No change with DPC sensitization was found in the number of TCRs above 1 in 1000 frequency, and no evidence of global repertoire structure alterations was found. Expanded TCRs formed significantly more large CDR3 similarity clusters than pre-sensitization or healthy control sets, consistent with antigen-driven responses. Patch test score correlated positively with the number of PT1 expanded TCRs, reaching significance at thresholds 8, 16 and 32 but not at 4. Alopecia, a presumed autoimmune disease, was present in all patients, so the immune response of the patients might differ from that of healthy individuals.

From the germline V gene, CDR1 is MNHEY and CDR2 is SVGEGT. V is cut by 5 bases and J by 1 base, and the space between the germline ends is 8 bases. Measured from the cysteine to the phenylalanine, the CDR3 is 14 residues long. Only the CDR3 part of the read is kept: 42 bases, read in frame from the first base. This specimen's time point label, per the study, means: pre-sensitization, week 0. The treatment or condition label, as the study defines it: therapeutic diphenylcyclopropenone sensitization with weekly scalp DPC. Total RNA was isolated from unfractionated whole blood collected in Tempus Blood RNA tubes. Blood at each patch-test visit was drawn before the patch test was applied. To be eligible, patients had to be aged 18 to 70, diagnosed with alopecia and judged suitable for DPC therapy, while pregnant patients were excluded. The protocol used for the library was RACE. TCRdb records NextSeq 500 as the sequencer. Library preparation attached unique molecular identifiers to individual cDNA molecules for quantitative, reproducible TCR counting. The paper's processing steps were these. A median of about 87,000 TCRs per sample was observed, with a range of about 20,000 to 750,000. V, J and CDR3 annotation of the TCR reads was performed with the Decombinator software suite. Every sample was subsampled to the same number of TCRs (28,000) for the PS versus PT1 abundance plots. TCRs were defined as expanded if absent before sensitization and observed at least eight times at the 2-week time point. TCRdb's own reprocessing of the public reads used fastp at Q25 and MiXCR and kept productive beta chains. CDR3 protein sequences are deduplicated, and each keeps its most common genes and DNA. The V and J calls reflect TCRdb's pipeline rather than the authors' work. The sample data list under 40,000 distinct CDR3 sequences, and 12% of these were observed just once. Jointly, the top ten make up around 2% of the sample.

The chain employs TRBV6-2 or TRBV6-3 and TRBJ2-2, with the D segment identity uncertain. The sample was whole blood, taken in connection with sensitization to the hapten diphenylcyclopropenone (DPC). This clonotype was obtained from a woman aged 40 to 55 with alopecia areata. Some clones in this sample may be carry-over from other donors' samples. The DNA reads TGTGCCAGCAGTGTCCTTAGGAACACCGGGGAGCTGTTTTTT. It translates to CASSVLRNTGELFF.